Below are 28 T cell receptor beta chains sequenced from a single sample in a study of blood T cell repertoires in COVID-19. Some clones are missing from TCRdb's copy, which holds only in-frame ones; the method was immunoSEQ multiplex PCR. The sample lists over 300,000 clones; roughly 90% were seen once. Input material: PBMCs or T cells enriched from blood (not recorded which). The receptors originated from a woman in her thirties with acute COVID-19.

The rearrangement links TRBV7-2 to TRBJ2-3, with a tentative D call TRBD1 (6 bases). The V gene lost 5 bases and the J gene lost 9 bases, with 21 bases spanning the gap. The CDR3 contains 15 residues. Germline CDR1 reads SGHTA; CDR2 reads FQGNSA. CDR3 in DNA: TGTGCCAGCAGCATACCCCATGGGGGACAACACACGCAGTATTTT. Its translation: CASSIPHGGQHTQYF.

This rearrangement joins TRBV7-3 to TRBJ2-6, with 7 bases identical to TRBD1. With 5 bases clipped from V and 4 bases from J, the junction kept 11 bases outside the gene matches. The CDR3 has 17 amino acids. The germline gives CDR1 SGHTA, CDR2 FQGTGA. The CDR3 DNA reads TGTGCCAGCAGCCAGGGACAGTTGAGGACCGGGGCCAACGTCCTGACTTTC. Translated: CASSQGQLRTGANVLTF.

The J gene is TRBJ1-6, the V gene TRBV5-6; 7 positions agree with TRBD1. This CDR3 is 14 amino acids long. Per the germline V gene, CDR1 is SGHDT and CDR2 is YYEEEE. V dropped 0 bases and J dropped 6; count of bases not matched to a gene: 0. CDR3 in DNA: TGTGCCAGCAGCTTGGACAGGGGTAATTCACCCCTCCACTTT. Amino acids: CASSLDRGNSPLHF.

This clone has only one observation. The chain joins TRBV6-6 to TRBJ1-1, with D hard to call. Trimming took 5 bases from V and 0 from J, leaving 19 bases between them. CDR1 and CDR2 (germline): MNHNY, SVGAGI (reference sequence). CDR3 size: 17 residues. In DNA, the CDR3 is TGTGCCAGCAGTCCCCCCGGTTGGGAGTTAATGAACACTGAAGCTTTCTTT. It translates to CASSPPGWELMNTEAFF.

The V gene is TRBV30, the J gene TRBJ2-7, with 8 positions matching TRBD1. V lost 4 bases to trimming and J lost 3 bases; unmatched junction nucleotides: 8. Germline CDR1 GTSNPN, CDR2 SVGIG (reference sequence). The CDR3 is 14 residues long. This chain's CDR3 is CAWTRTGSYYEQYF. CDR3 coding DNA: TGTGCCTGGACGCGGACAGGGAGTTACTACGAGCAGTACTTC.

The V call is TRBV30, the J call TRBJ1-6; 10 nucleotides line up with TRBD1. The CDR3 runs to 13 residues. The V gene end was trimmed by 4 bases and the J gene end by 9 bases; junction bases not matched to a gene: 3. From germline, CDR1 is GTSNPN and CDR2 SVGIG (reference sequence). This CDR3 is CAWTGTGVSPLHF. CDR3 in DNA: TGTGCCTGGACAGGGACAGGGGTTTCACCCCTCCACTTT.

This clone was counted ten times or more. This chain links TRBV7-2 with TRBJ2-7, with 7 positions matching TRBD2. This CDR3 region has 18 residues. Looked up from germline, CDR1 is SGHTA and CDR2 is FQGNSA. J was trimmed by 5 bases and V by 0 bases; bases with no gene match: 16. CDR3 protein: CASSLAFRGTTFHDEQYF. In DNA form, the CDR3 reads TGTGCCAGCAGCTTAGCTTTTCGCGGGACTACCTTTCACGACGAGCAGTACTTC. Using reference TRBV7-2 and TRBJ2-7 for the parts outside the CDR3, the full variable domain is GAGVSQSPSNKVTEKGKDVELRCDPISGHTALYWYRQSLGQGLEFLIYFQGNSAPDKSGLPSDRFSAERTGGSVSTLTIQRTQQEDSAVYLCASSLAFRGTTFHDEQYFGPGTRLTVT.

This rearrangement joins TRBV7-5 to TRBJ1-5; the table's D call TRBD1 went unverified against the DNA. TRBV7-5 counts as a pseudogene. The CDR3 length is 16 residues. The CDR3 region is CVRSRSPGHPNQPQHF. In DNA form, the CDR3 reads TGTGTCAGAAGCCGATCCCCGGGACACCCCAATCAGCCCCAGCATTTT.

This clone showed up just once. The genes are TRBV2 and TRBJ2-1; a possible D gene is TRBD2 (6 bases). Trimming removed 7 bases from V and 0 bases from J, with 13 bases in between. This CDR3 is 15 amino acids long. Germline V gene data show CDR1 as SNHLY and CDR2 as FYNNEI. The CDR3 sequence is CASTIAASSYNEQFF. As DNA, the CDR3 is TGTGCCAGCACAATAGCGGCCAGCTCCTACAATGAGCAGTTCTTC.

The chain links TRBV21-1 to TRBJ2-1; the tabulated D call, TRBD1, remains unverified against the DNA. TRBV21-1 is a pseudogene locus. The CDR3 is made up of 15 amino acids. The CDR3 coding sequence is TGTGCCAGCAGCTCGACAGGGAGGTCCTACAATGAGCAGTTCTTC. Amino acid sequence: CASSSTGRSYNEQFF.

CDR3 protein: CASRLPGQGNNNEQFF. In DNA form, the CDR3 reads TGTGCCAGCAGACTACCGGGACAGGGGAATAACAATGAGCAGTTCTTC. The chain joins TRBV7-2 to TRBJ2-1, with 10 nucleotides matching TRBD1. Trimming cost V 6 bases and J 5 bases; bases outside gene matches: 10. The V gene's germline CDR1 is SGHTA and CDR2 FQGNSA. The CDR3 runs 16 residues. Complete variable domain (other parts from reference TRBV7-2 and TRBJ2-1): GAGVSQSPSNKVTEKGKDVELRCDPISGHTALYWYRQSLGQGLEFLIYFQGNSAPDKSGLPSDRFSAERTGGSVSTLTIQRTQQEDSAVYLCASRLPGQGNNNEQFFGPGTRLTVL.

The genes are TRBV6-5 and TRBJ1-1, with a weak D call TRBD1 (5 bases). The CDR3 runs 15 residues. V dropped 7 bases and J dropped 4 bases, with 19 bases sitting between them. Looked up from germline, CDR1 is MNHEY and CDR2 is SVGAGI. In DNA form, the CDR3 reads TGTGCCAGCATAATCGGCGGGGGAGGTAGCACTGAAGCTTTCTTT. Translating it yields CASIIGGGGSTEAFF.

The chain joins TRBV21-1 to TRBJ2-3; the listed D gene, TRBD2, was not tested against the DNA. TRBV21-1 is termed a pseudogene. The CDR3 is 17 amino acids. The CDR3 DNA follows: TGTGCCAGCCGCCTGATGACTAGCGGGGGGTTCCCAGATACGCAGTATTTT. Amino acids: CASRLMTSGGFPDTQYF.

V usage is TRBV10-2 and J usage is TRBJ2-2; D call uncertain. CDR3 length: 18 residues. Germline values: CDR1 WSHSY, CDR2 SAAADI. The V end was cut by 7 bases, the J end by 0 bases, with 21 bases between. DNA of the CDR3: TGCGCCAGCATCCTGCGGCGGAGCACCGAATCGAACACCGGGGAGCTGTTTTTT. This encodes CASILRRSTESNTGELFF.

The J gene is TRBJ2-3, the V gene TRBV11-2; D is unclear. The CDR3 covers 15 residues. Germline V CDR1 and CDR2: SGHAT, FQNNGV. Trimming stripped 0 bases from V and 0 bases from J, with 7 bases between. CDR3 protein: CASSLEWRSTDTQYF. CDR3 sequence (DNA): TGTGCCAGCAGCTTAGAATGGCGGAGCACAGATACGCAGTATTTT.

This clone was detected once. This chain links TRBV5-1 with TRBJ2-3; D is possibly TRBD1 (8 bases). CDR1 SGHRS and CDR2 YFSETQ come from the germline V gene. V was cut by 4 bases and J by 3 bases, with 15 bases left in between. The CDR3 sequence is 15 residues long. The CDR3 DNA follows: TGCGCCAGCAGCCACGGACAGGGAGGGACAGATACGCAGTATTTT. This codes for CASSHGQGGTDTQYF.

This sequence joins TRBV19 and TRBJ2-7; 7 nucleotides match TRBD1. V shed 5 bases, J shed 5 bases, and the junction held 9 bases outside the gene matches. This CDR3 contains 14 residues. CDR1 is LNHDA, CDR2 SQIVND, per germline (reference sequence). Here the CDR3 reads CASSFRQGNHEQYF. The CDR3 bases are TGTGCCAGTAGTTTCCGACAGGGTAACCACGAGCAGTACTTC.

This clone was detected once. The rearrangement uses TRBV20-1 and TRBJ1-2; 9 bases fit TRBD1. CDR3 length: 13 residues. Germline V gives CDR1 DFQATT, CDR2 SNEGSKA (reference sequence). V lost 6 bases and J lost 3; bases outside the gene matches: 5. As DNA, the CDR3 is TGCAGTGCGAGTAGGACAGGGGACTATGGCTACACCTTC. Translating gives CSASRTGDYGYTF.

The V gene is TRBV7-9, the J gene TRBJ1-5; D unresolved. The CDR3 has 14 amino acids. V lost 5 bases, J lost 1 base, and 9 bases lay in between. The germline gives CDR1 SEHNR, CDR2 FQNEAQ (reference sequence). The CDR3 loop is CASSPQSSNQPQHF. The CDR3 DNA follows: TGTGCCAGCAGCCCACAGTCGAGCAATCAGCCCCAGCATTTT.

The DNA of the CDR3 is TGTGCCAGCAGGTTAAGGGAGTATTCTGGAAACACCATATATTTT. Its protein product is CASRLREYSGNTIYF. The J gene is TRBJ1-3, the V gene TRBV2; D is unclear. This CDR3 spans 15 amino acids. The germline gives CDR1 SNHLY, CDR2 FYNNEI. Trimming cost V 6 bases and J 1 base, with 13 bases left between them. Filled out from reference TRBV2 and TRBJ1-3, the complete variable domain reads EPEVTQTPSHQVTQMGQEVILRCVPISNHLYFYWYRQILGQKVEFLVSFYNNEISEKSEIFDDQFSVERPDGSNFTLKIRSTKLEDSAMYFCASRLREYSGNTIYFGEGSWLTVV.

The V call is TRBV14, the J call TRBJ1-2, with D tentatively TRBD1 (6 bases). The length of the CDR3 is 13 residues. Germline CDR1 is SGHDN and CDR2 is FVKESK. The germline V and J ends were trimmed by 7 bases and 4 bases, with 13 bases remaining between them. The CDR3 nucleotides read TGTGCCAGCACCTCCGGCAGGGGCTATGGCTACACCTTC. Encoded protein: CASTSGRGYGYTF. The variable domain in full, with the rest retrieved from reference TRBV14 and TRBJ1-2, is EAGVTQFPSHSVIEKGQTVTLRCDPISGHDNLYWYRRVMGKEIKFLLHFVKESKQDESGMPNNRFLAERTGGTYSTLKVQPAELEDSGVYFCASTSGRGYGYTFGSGTRLTVV.

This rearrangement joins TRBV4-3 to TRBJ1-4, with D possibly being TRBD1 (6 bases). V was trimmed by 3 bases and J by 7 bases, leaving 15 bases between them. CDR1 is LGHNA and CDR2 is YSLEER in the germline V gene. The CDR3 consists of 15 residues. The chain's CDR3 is CASSQTGQKAEKLFF. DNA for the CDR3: TGCGCCAGCAGCCAGACCGGACAGAAGGCTGAAAAACTGTTTTTT.

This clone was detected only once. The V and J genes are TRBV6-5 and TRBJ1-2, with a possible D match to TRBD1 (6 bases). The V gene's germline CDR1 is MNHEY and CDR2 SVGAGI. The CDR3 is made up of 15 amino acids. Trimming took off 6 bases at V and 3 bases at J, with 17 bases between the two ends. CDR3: CASSQGGGPDYGYTF. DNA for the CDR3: TGTGCCAGCAGCCAAGGGGGGGGCCCAGACTATGGCTACACCTTC.

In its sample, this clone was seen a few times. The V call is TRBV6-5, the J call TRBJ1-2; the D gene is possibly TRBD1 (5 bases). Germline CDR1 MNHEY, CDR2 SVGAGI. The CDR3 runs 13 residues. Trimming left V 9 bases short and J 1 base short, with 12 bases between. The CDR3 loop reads CARGRGVNYGYTF. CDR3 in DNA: TGTGCCAGAGGTCGGGGGGTTAACTATGGCTACACCTTC.

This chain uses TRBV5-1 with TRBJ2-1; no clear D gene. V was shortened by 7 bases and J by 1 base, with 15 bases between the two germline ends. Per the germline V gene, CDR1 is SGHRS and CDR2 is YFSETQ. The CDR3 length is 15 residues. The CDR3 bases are TGCGCCAGCTCCTCCCTCGGTAGTTCCTACAATGAGCAGTTCTTC. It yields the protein CASSSLGSSYNEQFF.

This CDR3 is CASSYAEAKSSLKAFF. CDR3 DNA sequence: TGTGCCAGCAGTTACGCTGAGGCGAAGAGTAGCTTGAAAGCTTTCTTT. The chain recombines TRBV6-2 or TRBV6-3 with TRBJ1-1; D not certain. The CDR3 contains 16 residues. V lost 2 bases and J lost 9, with 22 bases in between. Germline CDR1 is MNHEY and CDR2 is SVGEGT.

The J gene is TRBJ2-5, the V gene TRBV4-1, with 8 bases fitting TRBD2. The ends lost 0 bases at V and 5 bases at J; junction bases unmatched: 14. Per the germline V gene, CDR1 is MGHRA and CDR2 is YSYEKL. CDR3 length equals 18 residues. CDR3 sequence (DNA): TGCGCCAGCAGCCAAGACCCGGCGGGGCGGGGGGCCGGGGAGACCCAGTACTTC. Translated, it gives CASSQDPAGRGAGETQYF.

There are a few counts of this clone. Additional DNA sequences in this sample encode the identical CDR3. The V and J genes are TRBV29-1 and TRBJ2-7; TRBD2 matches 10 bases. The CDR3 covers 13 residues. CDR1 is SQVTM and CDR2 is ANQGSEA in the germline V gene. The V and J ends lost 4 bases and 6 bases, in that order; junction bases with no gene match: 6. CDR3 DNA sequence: TGCAGCGTTGTCGGCCTAGCGGGGGTCGAGCAGTACTTC. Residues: CSVVGLAGVEQYF.